This T cell receptor (beta chain) is from a study of blood T cells in healthy people across ages. Next came a second PCR, run for roughly 6 to 11 cycles, which used a sample-barcoded 5' primer along with a J-beta primer mix. MiXCR, run by TCRdb on the 5' RACE reads, gives a single entry per CDR3 protein. The sample has around 800,000 distinct CDR3 sequences, about 26% seen once. This CDR3 contains 13 residues. V was pared by 1 base and J by 4 bases, with 10 bases between. CDR1 is DFQATT, CDR2 SNEGSKA, per germline (reference sequence). The same specimen was also included in a second study, on T cells of mothers and their children. That study reports: Each donor was one of three healthy Caucasian mothers or one of their six children.

The sequence was collected from a boy between 5 and 17 years old in good health. Sample: blood. The V call is TRBV20-1, the J call TRBJ1-1, with D unresolved. The CDR3 DNA sequence: TGCAGTGCTAGAGTCTTCGGGAGCACTGAAGCTTTCTTT. It specifies CSARVFGSTEAFF.